The 10 T cell receptor beta chains listed next were all sequenced from one sample in a study of blood T cell repertoires in COVID-19. Sequencing was performed with immunoSEQ multiplex PCR; in TCRdb, only in-frame clones are kept and a portion is missing. The data contain fewer than 60,000 clones, about 81% of them singletons. The sequencing sample was made of peripheral blood. Receptors originate from a woman older than 75 with COVID-19, enrolled during active disease.

A single count supports this clone. V usage is TRBV13 and J usage is TRBJ2-1, with a possible D match to TRBD1 (6 bases). The germline V gene encodes CDR1 PRHDT and CDR2 FYEKMQ (reference sequence). This CDR3 is 17 amino acids long. Trimming pared 5 bases from V and 0 bases from J, leaving 17 bases between. This CDR3 reads CASSPPGRGPSYNEQFF. The CDR3, as DNA: TGTGCCAGCAGCCCCCCCGGCAGGGGCCCCTCCTACAATGAGCAGTTCTTC.

The chain combines TRBV28 with TRBJ1-2, with D unclear. The V end lost 2 bases, the J end lost 2 bases, and 6 bases lay between the germline ends. Germline loops: CDR1 MDHEN, CDR2 SYDVKM. This CDR3 is built from 13 residues. The chain's CDR3 is CASSLMRNYGYTF. For the CDR3, the DNA is TGTGCCAGCAGTTTAATGAGAAACTATGGCTACACCTTC.

The chain's CDR3 is CAWSRGSGRDTGELFF. CDR3 sequence (DNA): TGTGCCTGGAGTAGGGGTAGCGGGAGGGACACCGGGGAGCTGTTTTTT. This chain joins TRBV30 and TRBJ2-2, with 11 positions matching TRBD2. Germline V gene sequence: CDR1 GTSNPN, CDR2 SVGIG (reference sequence). V lost 2 bases to trimming and J lost 3 bases; unmatched junction nucleotides: 5. The CDR3 loop spans 16 amino acids. The complete variable domain, with remaining parts taken from reference TRBV30 and TRBJ2-2, reads SQTIHQWPATLVQPVGSPLSLECTVEGTSNPNLYWYRQAAGRGLQLLFYSVGIGQISSEVPQNLSASRPQDRQFILSSKKLLLSDSGFYLCAWSRGSGRDTGELFFGEGSRLTVL.

This chain uses TRBV9 with TRBJ1-2, with D perhaps TRBD1 (5 bases). V was trimmed by 2 bases and J by 6 bases, leaving 20 bases between them. In germline, CDR1 is SGDLS, CDR2 YYNGEE. The CDR3 totals 16 residues. The CDR3 reads CASSVSRERGGDGYTF. The CDR3 bases are TGTGCCAGCAGCGTGTCCCGAGAAAGGGGAGGCGATGGCTACACCTTC.

The gene calls are TRBV4-2 and TRBJ2-3; D is unresolved. CDR3 size: 14 residues. Trimming took off 1 base at V and 5 bases at J, with 10 bases between the two ends. Germline values: CDR1 LGHNA, CDR2 YNFKEQ. As DNA, the CDR3 is TGTGCCAGCAGCCAAGTCGGAGATGGAGATACGCAGTATTTT. It codes for CASSQVGDGDTQYF.

The rearrangement links TRBV9 to TRBJ1-1; D might be TRBD1 (5 bases). The germline CDR1 and CDR2 sequences are SGDLS and YYNGEE. The CDR3 runs 16 residues. V lost 0 bases and J 1 base, leaving 13 bases between the germline ends. The CDR3 protein is CASSVEGHFTNTEAFF. The CDR3, as DNA: TGTGCCAGCAGCGTAGAGGGGCACTTTACGAACACTGAAGCTTTCTTT.

The chain has TRBV18 and TRBJ1-4; 8 bases map to TRBD1. With V trimmed by 5 bases and J by 5 bases, 7 bases remained unmatched. The CDR3 has 15 residues. CDR1 and CDR2 from the germline V gene are KGHSH and LQKENI. CDR3 DNA sequence: TGTGCCAGCTCAACACAGACAGGGGACAATGAAAAACTGTTTTTT. As protein: CASSTQTGDNEKLFF.

This clone was observed a single time. The rearrangement uses TRBV11-2 and TRBJ2-7, with TRBD2 identical over 9 bases. This CDR3 is built from 17 residues. V gave up 2 bases and J gave up 5 bases; unmatched junction bases: 13. In germline, CDR1 is SGHAT, CDR2 FQNNGV. DNA of the CDR3: TGTGCCAGCAGCTTAAACCTGAGGGCTAGCGGGATGCACGAGCAGTACTTC. It yields the protein CASSLNLRASGMHEQYF.

This sequence joins TRBV7-9 and TRBJ2-7; tentative D call: TRBD1 (6 bases). The ends were cut back, 4 bases at V and 0 bases at J, with 10 bases in the middle. This CDR3 has 14 amino acids. CDR1 and CDR2 from the germline V gene are SEHNR and FQNEAQ (reference sequence). CDR3 residues: CASSSGTHSYEQYF. The CDR3 DNA reads as TGTGCCAGCAGCTCGGGGACACACTCCTACGAGCAGTACTTC.

J is TRBJ2-2 and V is TRBV19; TRBD2 might be the D (5 bases). The CDR3 is made up of 15 amino acids. Germline assignment: CDR1 LNHDA and CDR2 SQIVND (reference sequence). V was clipped by 5 bases and J by 0 bases, with 10 bases between them. Here the CDR3 reads CASSFGLSNTGELFF. CDR3 nucleotide sequence: TGTGCCAGTAGTTTTGGACTTTCGAACACCGGGGAGCTGTTTTTT.